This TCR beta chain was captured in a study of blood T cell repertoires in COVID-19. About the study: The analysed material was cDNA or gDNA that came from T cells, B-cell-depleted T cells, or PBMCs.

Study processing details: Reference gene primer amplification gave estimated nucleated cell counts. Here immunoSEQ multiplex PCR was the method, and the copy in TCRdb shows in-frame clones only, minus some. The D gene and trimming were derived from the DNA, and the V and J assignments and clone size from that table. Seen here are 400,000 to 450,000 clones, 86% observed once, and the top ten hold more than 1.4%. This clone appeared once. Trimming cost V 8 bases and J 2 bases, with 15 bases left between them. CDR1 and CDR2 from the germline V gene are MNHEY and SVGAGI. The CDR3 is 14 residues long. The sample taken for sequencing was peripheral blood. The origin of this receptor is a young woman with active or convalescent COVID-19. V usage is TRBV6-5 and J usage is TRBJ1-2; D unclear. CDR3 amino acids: CASSTYSRNYGYTF. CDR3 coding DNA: TGTGCCAGCTCAACCTACTCGCGAAACTATGGCTACACCTTC.